Following are 27 T cell receptor beta chains from one sample sequenced in a study of human T cells and chemical hapten exposure. MiXCR was run by TCRdb on the RACE reads, yielding one entry per CDR3 protein. This table holds over 300,000 distinct CDR3 sequences, around 5.5% found once. Time point in this sample: pre-sensitization, week 0. Noted treatment: therapeutic diphenylcyclopropenone sensitization with weekly scalp DPC. Sequencing used whole blood, obtained in connection with sensitization to the hapten diphenylcyclopropenone (DPC). Receptors originate from a woman in her forties or fifties with alopecia areata. Some clones in this sample may be carry-over from other donors' samples.

This clonotype was seen repeatedly, ten times or more. The V and J genes are TRBV2 and TRBJ2-1; 7 bases map to TRBD1. J was trimmed by 4 bases and V by 6 bases; bases with no gene match: 3. This CDR3 contains 13 residues. Germline V gene lookup returns CDR1 SNHLY and CDR2 FYNNEI. The CDR3 reads CASSGDRYNEQFF. The CDR3 DNA follows: TGTGCCAGCAGCGGGGACAGATACAATGAGCAGTTCTTC. Filled out from reference TRBV2 and TRBJ2-1, the complete variable domain reads EPEVTQTPSHQVTQMGQEVILRCVPISNHLYFYWYRQILGQKVEFLVSFYNNEISEKSEIFDDQFSVERPDGSNFTLKIRSTKLEDSAMYFCASSGDRYNEQFFGPGTRLTVL.

This clonotype was recorded many times. This chain joins TRBV27 and TRBJ1-4; weak D call: TRBD1 (5 bases). The CDR3 has 15 residues. Germline V gene sequence: CDR1 MNHEY, CDR2 SMNVEV (reference sequence). The V end was cut by 3 bases, the J end by 2 bases, with 10 bases between. The CDR3 here is CASSLRGSTNEKLFF. CDR3 in DNA: TGTGCCAGCAGTTTGCGGGGGTCTACTAATGAAAAACTGTTTTTT.

The rearrangement joins TRBV5-4 to TRBJ2-3; 7 bases map to TRBD1. The V gene's germline CDR1 is SGHNT and CDR2 YYREEE (reference sequence). With V trimmed by 1 base and J by 14 bases, 13 bases remained unmatched. This CDR3 contains 14 residues. The CDR3 DNA is TGTGCCAGCAGCTTGTGGACAGGCCCCGGTCGTCGGTATTTT. Its protein is CASSLWTGPGRRYF.

This clonotype was seen ten or more times. V is TRBV6-5 and J is TRBJ2-5; D might be TRBD2 (5 bases). The CDR3 covers 13 residues. Germline CDR1 and CDR2: MNHEY and SVGAGI. V lost 2 bases, J lost 4 bases, and 8 bases lay in between. The CDR3 nucleotides read TGTGCCAGCAGTTACCCGGGGTTAGAGACCCAGTACTTC. Its translation is CASSYPGLETQYF.

This rearrangement joins TRBV19 to TRBJ2-1; D unresolved. Germline CDR1 and CDR2: LNHDA and SQIVND (reference sequence). Trimming took off 0 bases at V and 4 bases at J, with 10 bases between the two ends. The CDR3 has 15 amino acids. CDR3 residues: CASSIDRPLYNEQFF. CDR3 in DNA: TGTGCCAGTAGTATAGATCGCCCACTATACAATGAGCAGTTCTTC.

This clonotype was seen many times. This chain joins TRBV5-1 and TRBJ2-3; D may be TRBD2 (5 bases). The CDR3 length is 14 residues. With 4 bases removed from V and 6 bases from J, the gap between germline ends came to 15 bases. Germline CDR1 SGHRS, CDR2 YFSETQ. The CDR3 loop is CASSMAGSWDTQYF. The CDR3 nucleotides read TGCGCCAGCAGCATGGCGGGTAGCTGGGATACGCAGTATTTT.

This clonotype was recorded at least ten times. V usage is TRBV27 and J usage is TRBJ2-2, with D perhaps being TRBD1 or TRBD2 (5 bases each). The germline gives CDR1 MNHEY, CDR2 SMNVEV (reference sequence). CDR3 size: 16 residues. Trimming shortened V by 5 bases and J by 1 base, and 14 bases separated the two germline ends. CDR3 bases: TGTGCCAGCAGTCCCCGAGAGGGGATGAACACCGGGGAGCTGTTTTTT. Translating it yields CASSPREGMNTGELFF.

This clonotype was picked up a small number of times. The chain carries TRBV5-1 and TRBJ2-3; 10 nucleotides align to TRBD2. Per the germline V gene, CDR1 is SGHRS and CDR2 is YFSETQ. The CDR3 has 16 residues. V lost 4 bases, J lost 4 bases, and 9 bases stayed unmatched. The CDR3 DNA sequence: TGCGCCAGCAGCCTCTTAGCGGGAGGCGTCCCAGATACGCAGTATTTT. Its translation is CASSLLAGGVPDTQYF. The whole variable domain, remainder taken from reference TRBV5-1 and TRBJ2-3, is KAGVTQTPRYLIKTRGQQVTLSCSPISGHRSVSWYQQTPGQGLQFLFEYFSETQRNKGNFPGRFSGRQFSNSRSEMNVSTLELGDSALYLCASSLLAGGVPDTQYFGPGTRLTVL.

This clonotype was found many times. V is TRBV12-3 or TRBV12-4 and J is TRBJ2-3, with 9 bases aligning to TRBD1. The ends lost 5 bases at V and 5 bases at J; junction bases unmatched: 8. The CDR3 consists of 15 residues. CDR3 loop: CASSPRTGAGDTQYF. CDR3 coding DNA: TGTGCCAGCAGTCCTAGGACAGGGGCTGGAGATACGCAGTATTTT.

J is TRBJ2-3 and V is TRBV7-2; D might be TRBD2 (5 bases). The CDR3 covers 15 residues. Germline V gene data show CDR1 as SGHTA and CDR2 as FQGNSA. V shed 3 bases and J shed 2 bases, with 12 bases lying between them. The CDR3 protein is CASSFGIPPTDTQYF. CDR3 DNA: TGTGCCAGCAGCTTCGGGATCCCCCCCACAGATACGCAGTATTTT.

This clonotype was detected many times. V is TRBV20-1 and J is TRBJ1-4; 11 bases are a match to TRBD1. This CDR3 region has 12 residues. Germline loops: CDR1 DFQATT, CDR2 SNEGSKA (reference sequence). The CDR3 loop is CSPGQGGEKLFF. The CDR3 DNA is TGCAGCCCGGGACAGGGGGGTGAAAAACTGTTTTTT.

The table lists this clonotype with many counts. This chain joins TRBV6-2 or TRBV6-3 and TRBJ2-1, with D perhaps given as TRBD1 or TRBD2 (5 bases each). V lost 7 bases and J lost 8, with 24 bases in between. The V gene's germline CDR1 is MNHEY and CDR2 SVGEGT. The CDR3 contains 16 residues. CDR3 loop: CASTTTHGRDDDEQFF. In DNA, the CDR3 is TGTGCCAGCACAACAACACACGGCAGGGACGACGATGAGCAGTTCTTC.

This clonotype was observed at least ten times. V and J are TRBV9 and TRBJ2-3; weak D call: TRBD2 (6 bases). V lost 3 bases, J lost 1 base, and 12 bases lay in between. The CDR3 has 15 residues. The V gene's germline CDR1 is SGDLS and CDR2 YYNGEE. The CDR3 DNA is TGTGCCAGCAGCGCGCAGGGAGGAGGCACAGATACGCAGTATTTT. Amino acid sequence: CASSAQGGGTDTQYF.

V and J are TRBV5-1 and TRBJ2-3; D is unclear. Germline CDR1 is SGHRS and CDR2 is YFSETQ. The CDR3 length is 14 residues. V was pared by 0 bases and J by 2 bases, with 7 bases between. The CDR3 region is CASSLDSFTDTQYF. The CDR3 DNA reads TGCGCCAGCAGCTTGGACAGTTTCACAGATACGCAGTATTTT.

The table lists this clonotype with many counts. This chain connects TRBV3-1 to TRBJ2-3, with a possible D match to TRBD2 (6 bases). The germline V gene encodes CDR1 LGHDT and CDR2 YNNKEL (reference sequence). The CDR3 loop spans 15 amino acids. Trimming pared 4 bases from V and 0 bases from J, leaving 11 bases between. The DNA for the CDR3 is TGTGCCAGCAGCCTCCTCGGGACTAGCACAGATACGCAGTATTTT. It codes for CASSLLGTSTDTQYF.

The sample holds many counts of this clonotype. This sequence joins TRBV5-1 and TRBJ1-6; D uncertain. The germline V gene encodes CDR1 SGHRS and CDR2 YFSETQ. Trimming shortened V by 2 bases and J by 4 bases, and 4 bases separated the two germline ends. The CDR3 is 13 residues long. The CDR3 protein is CASSFEYNSPLHF. The CDR3 DNA is TGCGCCAGCAGCTTCGAATATAATTCACCCCTCCACTTT.

This clonotype was counted at least ten times. The rearrangement uses TRBV27 and TRBJ2-1; no reliable D call. V was trimmed by 6 bases and J by 1 base, leaving 10 bases between them. CDR1 and CDR2 (germline): MNHEY, SMNVEV (reference sequence). The CDR3 length is 14 residues. DNA for the CDR3: TGTGCCAGCAGCAGCGCCGCTTCCTACAATGAGCAGTTCTTC. Encoded protein: CASSSAASYNEQFF.

This clonotype was seen ten or more times. The chain carries TRBV13 and TRBJ2-4; perhaps TRBD2 as D (6 bases). Germline-derived CDR1 and CDR2 are PRHDT and FYEKMQ (reference sequence). The ends were cut back, 3 bases at V and 3 bases at J, with 9 bases in the middle. CDR3 length: 14 residues. For the CDR3, the DNA is TGTGCCAGCAGCTTCGGTAGCGGCAAAAACATTCAGTACTTC. Translated, it gives CASSFGSGKNIQYF.

In its sample, this clonotype was seen a few times. The rearrangement joins TRBV7-9 to TRBJ2-5; D perhaps matches TRBD1 (6 bases). This CDR3 spans 16 amino acids. Germline lookup yields CDR1 SEHNR and CDR2 FQNEAQ (reference sequence). Trimming cost V 0 bases and J 4 bases, with 15 bases left between them. CDR3 bases: TGTGCCAGCAGCTTAGCGGGGGCAGCCACATCAGAGACCCAGTACTTC. This gives the protein CASSLAGAATSETQYF.

The chain employs TRBV29-1 and TRBJ1-1; D remains ambiguous. This CDR3 spans 12 amino acids. Trimming removed 1 base from V and 6 bases from J, with 9 bases in between. From germline, CDR1 is SQVTM and CDR2 ANQGSEA. CDR3 residues: CSVEGGGAEAFF. CDR3 DNA: TGCAGCGTTGAAGGAGGAGGCGCTGAAGCTTTCTTT.

At least ten counts were recorded for this clonotype. The chain carries TRBV2 and TRBJ1-1; D may be TRBD1 (5 bases). V lost 6 bases, J lost 1 base, and 9 bases lay in between. This CDR3 has 13 residues. The germline V gene has CDR1 SNHLY and CDR2 FYNNEI. The CDR3 loop reads CASSRGENTEAFF. CDR3 sequence (DNA): TGTGCCAGCAGCAGAGGGGAGAACACTGAAGCTTTCTTT.

This clonotype occurred many times. This chain uses TRBV3-1 with TRBJ2-7, with D perhaps matching TRBD1 or TRBD2 (5 bases each). CDR1 and CDR2 (germline): LGHDT, YNNKEL (reference sequence). The CDR3 consists of 16 residues. The germline V and J ends were trimmed by 1 base and 5 bases, with 18 bases remaining between them. The CDR3 spells CASSQGGTARRNEQYF. The CDR3 DNA sequence: TGTGCCAGCAGCCAAGGGGGGACGGCTAGACGGAACGAGCAGTACTTC.

There are a few counts of this clonotype. The V and J genes are TRBV13 and TRBJ2-3; tentatively, D is TRBD1 or TRBD2 (5 bases each). CDR1 and CDR2 (germline): PRHDT, FYEKMQ (reference sequence). This CDR3 has 14 amino acids. Trimming cost V 8 bases and J 1 base, with 13 bases left between them. The DNA for the CDR3 is TGTGCCAGCCAGAGGGGAGAGGGCACAGATACGCAGTATTTT. Its protein is CASQRGEGTDTQYF.

V usage is TRBV4-2 and J usage is TRBJ2-7; D is perhaps TRBD1 or TRBD2 (5 bases each). Trimming stripped 5 bases from V and 3 bases from J, with 20 bases between. The germline V gene has CDR1 LGHNA and CDR2 YNFKEQ. The CDR3 sequence is 16 residues long. Here the CDR3 reads CASSGTDGSSGYEQYF. The CDR3 DNA follows: TGTGCCAGCAGCGGGACGGACGGAAGCTCGGGCTACGAGCAGTACTTC.

V usage is TRBV12-3 or TRBV12-4 and J usage is TRBJ2-5; a possible D gene is TRBD2 (5 bases). The CDR3 is 16 residues long. V was pared by 4 bases and J by 5 bases, with 20 bases between. The CDR3, as DNA: TGTGCCAGCAGTTCCCTCCGATCGGGTGGAGGCGAGACCCAGTACTTC. Protein sequence: CASSSLRSGGGETQYF.

The chain recombines TRBV7-2 with TRBJ2-5; 8 positions match TRBD1. This CDR3 spans 16 amino acids. Germline V gene lookup returns CDR1 SGHTA and CDR2 FQGNSA. The J segment lost 7 bases and the V segment lost 0 bases, leaving 10 bases of the junction unmatched. CDR3 DNA sequence: TGTGCCAGCAGCTTAGCGCTCCAGGGGGCCGAGGGGACCCAGTACTTC. This encodes CASSLALQGAEGTQYF.

This clonotype has a count of ten or more. The chain recombines TRBV7-9 with TRBJ2-7; D unresolved. V lost 4 bases, J lost 0 bases, and 4 bases lay in between. The CDR3 has 12 amino acids. Germline V gene lookup returns CDR1 SEHNR and CDR2 FQNEAQ (reference sequence). The CDR3 loop is CASSWSSYEQYF. CDR3 bases: TGTGCCAGCAGCTGGAGCTCCTACGAGCAGTACTTC.